This TCR beta chain was sequenced during a study of cytomegalovirus exposure and HLA in healthy donors. Study findings and constraints: A later analysis showed HLA-associated TCR beta chains outstripping equally common others in clonal expansion.

Donors counted as nominally healthy when sampled, yet unrecorded immune exposures were likely. Note on this clone: Its target is not known.

The PCR had 60 Vbeta and 13 Jbeta primers. Generated by immunoSEQ multiplex PCR, the TCRdb table keeps only in-frame clones and is missing some. The table records more than 150,000 clones, 77% of them present only once. The CDR3 has 14 residues. Per the germline V gene, CDR1 is SGHVS and CDR2 is FNYEAQ. J was trimmed by 2 bases and V by 1 base; bases with no gene match: 1. The sequence derives from a young man in good health and CMV-seronegative. V and J are TRBV7-6 and TRBJ2-5; 7 bases are shared with TRBD1. Sequencing was performed on PBMCs. In nucleotides, the CDR3 is TGTGCCAGCAGCTTAGAGGGGGCTCAAGAGACCCAGTACTTC. It encodes CASSLEGAQETQYF. Filled out from reference TRBV7-6 and TRBJ2-5, the complete variable domain reads GAGVSQSPRYKVTKRGQDVALRCDPISGHVSLYWYRQALGQGPEFLTYFNYEAQQDKSGLPNDRFSAERPEGSISTLTIQRTEQRDSAMYRCASSLEGAQETQYFGPGTRLLVL.